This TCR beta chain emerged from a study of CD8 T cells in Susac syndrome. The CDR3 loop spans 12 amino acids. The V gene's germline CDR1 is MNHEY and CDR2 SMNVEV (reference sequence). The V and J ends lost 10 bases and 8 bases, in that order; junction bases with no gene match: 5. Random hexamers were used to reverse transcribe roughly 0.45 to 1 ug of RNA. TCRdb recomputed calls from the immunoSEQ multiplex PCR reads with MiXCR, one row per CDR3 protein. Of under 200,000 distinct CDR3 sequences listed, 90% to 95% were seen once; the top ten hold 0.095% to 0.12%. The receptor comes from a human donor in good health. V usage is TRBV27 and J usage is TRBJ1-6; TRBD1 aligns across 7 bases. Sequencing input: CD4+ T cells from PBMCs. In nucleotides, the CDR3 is TGTGCCACCCGGGACAGCCATTCACCCCTCCACTTT. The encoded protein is CATRDSHSPLHF.